A single sample gave rise to the 7 T cell receptor beta chains below, sequenced in a study of naive CD8 T cells in extremely preterm neonates. TCRdb's copy holds only in-frame clones and misses some; the assay was immunoSEQ multiplex PCR. This table has several thousand clones, 95% to 98% appearing once. Specimen: naive CD8+ T cells from blood. The receptors here all came from a human donor in good health.

The rearrangement joins TRBV27 to TRBJ2-5; TRBD1 might be the D (6 bases). V dropped 8 bases and J dropped 4 bases, with 17 bases sitting between them. From germline, CDR1 is MNHEY and CDR2 SMNVEV (reference sequence). The CDR3 is 14 residues long. The CDR3 loop reads CASGHGTKGETQYF. The CDR3 coding sequence is TGTGCCAGCGGCCACGGGACAAAGGGAGAGACCCAGTACTTC.

The chain joins TRBV15 to TRBJ1-3; TRBD1 matches at 8 bases. Trimming took 6 bases from V and 1 from J; bases not matched to a gene: 5. The CDR3 loop spans 15 amino acids. The germline V gene has CDR1 LNHNV and CDR2 YYDKDF (reference sequence). The CDR3 bases are TGTGCCACCAGGGACAGGGACATTTCTGGAAACACCATATATTTT. As protein: CATRDRDISGNTIYF.

This chain links TRBV5-5 with TRBJ1-2; 8 nucleotides line up with TRBD1. The V gene end was trimmed by 7 bases and the J gene end by 4 bases; junction bases not matched to a gene: 9. This CDR3 has 14 residues. Looked up from germline, CDR1 is SGHKS and CDR2 is YYEKEE (reference sequence). The CDR3 DNA reads as TGTGCCAGCGCCCCCGGGACAGGCCTCTATGGCTACACCTTC. Encoded protein: CASAPGTGLYGYTF.

The rearrangement uses TRBV4-1 and TRBJ2-7, with no clear D. Germline V gene data show CDR1 as MGHRA and CDR2 as YSYEKL. Trimming removed 1 base at V and 2 bases at J, with 9 bases between. The CDR3 consists of 14 residues. The CDR3 nucleotides read TGCGCCAGCAGCCAAGGTACGCAGGCCTACGAGCAGTACTTC. It codes for CASSQGTQAYEQYF.

CDR3 nucleotide sequence: TGCGCCAGCAGCCAAGTTGGCGGCCTGAACACTGAAGCTTTCTTT. It is translated as CASSQVGGLNTEAFF. The V gene is TRBV4-1, the J gene TRBJ1-1; D remains unclear. The CDR3 consists of 15 residues. CDR1 is MGHRA and CDR2 is YSYEKL in the germline V gene. V was cut by 1 base and J by 0 bases, with 9 bases left in between.

The genes are TRBV13 and TRBJ1-2, with 9 bases aligning to TRBD1. CDR1 and CDR2 (germline): PRHDT, FYEKMQ (reference sequence). Germline trimming cut 2 bases from V and 4 bases from J; bases unmatched to any gene: 5. The CDR3 totals 15 residues. This CDR3 is CASSLLQGALYGYTF. The CDR3 DNA reads TGTGCCAGCAGCTTATTACAGGGGGCTCTCTATGGCTACACCTTC.

This chain joins TRBV9 and TRBJ2-1, with D hard to call. The CDR3 is made up of 11 amino acids. Germline CDR1 and CDR2: SGDLS and YYNGEE. Trimming took off 1 base at V and 7 bases at J, with 3 bases between the two ends. DNA of the CDR3: TGTGCCAGCAGCGTACGGAATGAGCAGTTCTTC. This codes for CASSVRNEQFF.